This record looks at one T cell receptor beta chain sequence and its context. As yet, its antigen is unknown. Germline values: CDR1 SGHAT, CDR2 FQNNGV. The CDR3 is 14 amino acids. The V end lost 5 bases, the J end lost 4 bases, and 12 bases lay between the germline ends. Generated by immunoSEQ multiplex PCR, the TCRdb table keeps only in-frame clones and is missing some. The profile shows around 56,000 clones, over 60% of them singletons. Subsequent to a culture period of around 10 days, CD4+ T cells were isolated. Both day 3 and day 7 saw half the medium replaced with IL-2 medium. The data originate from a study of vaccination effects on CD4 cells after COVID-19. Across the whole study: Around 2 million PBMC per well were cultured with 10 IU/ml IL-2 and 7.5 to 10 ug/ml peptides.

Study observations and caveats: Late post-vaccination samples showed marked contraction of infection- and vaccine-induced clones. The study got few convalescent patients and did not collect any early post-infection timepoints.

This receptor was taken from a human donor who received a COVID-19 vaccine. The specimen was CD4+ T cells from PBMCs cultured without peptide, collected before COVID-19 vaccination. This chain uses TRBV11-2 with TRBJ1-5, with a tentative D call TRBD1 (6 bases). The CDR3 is CASSIIQGNQPQHF. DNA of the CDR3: TGTGCCAGCAGCATAATACAGGGAAATCAGCCCCAGCATTTT.